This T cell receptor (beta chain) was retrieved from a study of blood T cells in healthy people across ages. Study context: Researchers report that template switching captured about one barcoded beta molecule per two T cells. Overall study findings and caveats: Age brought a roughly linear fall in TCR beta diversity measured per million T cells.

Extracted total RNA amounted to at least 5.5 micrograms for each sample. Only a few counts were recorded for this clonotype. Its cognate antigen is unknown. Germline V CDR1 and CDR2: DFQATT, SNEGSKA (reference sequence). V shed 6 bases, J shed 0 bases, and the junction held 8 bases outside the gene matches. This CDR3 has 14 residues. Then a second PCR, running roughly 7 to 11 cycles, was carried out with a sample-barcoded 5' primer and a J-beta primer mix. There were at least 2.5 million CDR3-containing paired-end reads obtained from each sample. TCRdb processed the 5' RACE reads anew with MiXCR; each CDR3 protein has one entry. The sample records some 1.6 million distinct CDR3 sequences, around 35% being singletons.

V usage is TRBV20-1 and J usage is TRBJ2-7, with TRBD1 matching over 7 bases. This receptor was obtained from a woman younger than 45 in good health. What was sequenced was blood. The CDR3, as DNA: TGCAGTGCGGCCAAGGGACAGTTCTCCTACGAGCAGTACTTC. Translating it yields CSAAKGQFSYEQYF.